Ten or more counts support the clone carrying this T cell receptor beta chain. A modified ARM-PCR protocol with three rounds of nested PCR amplified TCRbeta. In TCRdb, the multiplex PCR reads were re-called with MiXCR into one record per CDR3 protein. The profile shows 65,000 to 75,000 distinct CDR3 sequences, 73% of them singletons. The data were taken from a study of tumor and adjacent non-tumor tissue in lung cancer. The template was RNA from unsorted bulk tissue. This CDR3 spans 14 amino acids. V shed 2 bases, J shed 8 bases, and the junction held 6 bases outside the gene matches. Germline CDR1 MNHEY, CDR2 SVGAGI.

The sequencing sample was made of lung tumor tissue. This clonotype was obtained from a man in his fifties or sixties with non-small cell lung cancer. This sequence joins TRBV6-5 and TRBJ1-2; TRBD1 matches 9 bases. The chain's CDR3 is CASSYDRGGKGYTF. As DNA, the CDR3 is TGTGCCAGCAGTTACGACAGGGGGGGAAAGGGCTACACCTTC.